Listed here are 14 T cell receptor beta chains from one sample, sequenced in a study of identical twins. TCRdb reanalysed the 5' RACE reads using MiXCR and keeps one entry per CDR3 protein. The sample includes approximately 600,000 distinct CDR3 sequences, more than 9% seen only once; the top ten take 2.5% to 3%. These data were also reused for a study on yellow fever vaccine responses in identical twins.

Specimen: PBMCs. These receptors were obtained from a woman aged 18-29 years in good health.

This chain links TRBV5-6 with TRBJ2-1; 7 bases line up with TRBD2. CDR1 is SGHDT and CDR2 is YYEEEE in the germline V gene. This CDR3 has 15 residues. The V and J ends lost 4 bases and 3 bases, in that order; junction bases with no gene match: 7. This chain's CDR3 is CASSGGLRSYNEQFF. In nucleotides, the CDR3 is TGTGCCAGCAGCGGGGGACTAAGGAGCTACAATGAGCAGTTCTTC.

The chain combines TRBV10-3 with TRBJ2-3; 12 positions match TRBD2. The V segment lost 4 bases and the J segment 0 bases; nucleotides outside the gene matches: 11. CDR3 length: 19 amino acids. CDR1 is ENHRY, CDR2 SYGVKD, per germline. The CDR3 nucleotides are TGTGCCATCAGTGGCTATTCGACTAGCGGGAGCTCTAGCACAGATACGCAGTATTTT. Translation gives CAISGYSTSGSSSTDTQYF.

The chain uses TRBV2 and TRBJ2-1; 15 bases map to TRBD2. Germline lookup yields CDR1 SNHLY and CDR2 FYNNEI. V dropped 4 bases and J dropped 4; count of bases not matched to a gene: 2. The CDR3 contains 16 residues. The CDR3 nucleotides are TGTGCCAGCAGTGCGGGACTAGCGGGGGGATACAATGAGCAGTTCTTC. It codes for CASSAGLAGGYNEQFF.

With regard to this clonotype: An end of the junction differs from the germline gene, which may be a read error. The chain joins TRBV4-3 to TRBJ2-5, with a tentative D call TRBD2 (5 bases). The CDR3 has 13 residues. Germline loops: CDR1 LGHNA, CDR2 YSLEER. DNA of the CDR3: TGCACCAGCAGCCAAGGCGGAGGAGAGACCCAGTACTTC. Protein: CTSSQGGGETQYF.

The DNA of the CDR3 is TGTGCCAGCAGCCCTGGACTAGCGGGAGACGGTGATGAGCAGTTCTTC. It codes for CASSPGLAGDGDEQFF. The chain combines TRBV9 with TRBJ2-1; 13 nucleotides line up with TRBD2. The CDR3 totals 16 residues. J gave up 8 bases and V 4 bases, and 9 bases lay outside the gene matches. Germline V gene sequence: CDR1 SGDLS, CDR2 YYNGEE.

Ten or more counts support this clonotype. The rearrangement uses TRBV12-3 or TRBV12-4 and TRBJ1-5, with 7 bases matching TRBD1. V gave up 6 bases and J gave up 6 bases; unmatched junction bases: 11. CDR3 length: 15 residues. CDR3 in DNA: TGTGCCAGCAGCCCCGGAGGTCAGGGGGGTCAGCCCCAGCATTTT. It translates to CASSPGGQGGQPQHF.

This clonotype was counted a few times. The chain carries TRBV11-2 and TRBJ2-5; the match to TRBD2 covers 7 bases. This CDR3 region has 14 residues. The V gene's germline CDR1 is SGHAT and CDR2 FQNNGV. Losses at the gene ends were 3 bases for V and 5 bases for J; bases not matched to a gene: 6. The CDR3 is CASSFGLVVETQYF. Written as DNA, the CDR3 is TGTGCCAGCAGCTTCGGACTAGTGGTTGAGACCCAGTACTTC.

This clonotype was detected ten times or more. The gene calls are TRBV9 and TRBJ1-1; D is unresolved. V lost 0 bases, J lost 5 bases, and 11 bases lay in between. This CDR3 is built from 14 residues. In germline, CDR1 is SGDLS, CDR2 YYNGEE. The CDR3 DNA reads as TGTGCCAGCAGCGTAGATTCAGGCACGACTGAAGCTTTCTTT. It is translated as CASSVDSGTTEAFF. Drawing the rest from reference TRBV9 and TRBJ1-1, the complete variable domain is DSGVTQTPKHLITATGQRVTLRCSPRSGDLSVYWYQQSLDQGLQFLIQYYNGEERAKGNILERFSAQQFPDLHSELNLSSLELGDSALYFCASSVDSGTTEAFFGQGTRLTVV.

This clonotype came up many times. The rearrangement uses TRBV2 and TRBJ2-3, with 9 positions matching TRBD2. The J segment lost 1 base and the V segment lost 7 bases, leaving 3 bases of the junction unmatched. The germline V gene has CDR1 SNHLY and CDR2 FYNNEI. This CDR3 is 14 amino acids long. CDR3 protein: CASKVAGGTDTQYF. The DNA for the CDR3 is TGTGCCAGCAAGGTAGCGGGGGGCACAGATACGCAGTATTTT.

This clonotype occurred many times. The chain is built from TRBV6-5 and TRBJ1-5, with D tentatively TRBD1 (5 bases). The CDR3 is 14 residues long. The V end lost 2 bases, the J end lost 6 bases, and 11 bases lay between the germline ends. Germline-derived CDR1 and CDR2 are MNHEY and SVGAGI. CDR3 region: CASSYGAGSQPQHF. The CDR3 bases are TGTGCCAGCAGTTACGGGGCAGGGAGTCAGCCCCAGCATTTT.

The chain combines TRBV5-1 with TRBJ2-5, with 8 bases identical to TRBD1. The CDR3 spans 16 residues. Germline trimming cut 1 base from V and 5 bases from J; bases unmatched to any gene: 10. Germline CDR1 SGHRS, CDR2 YFSETQ. CDR3 region: CASSLTSGQGNETQYF. As DNA, the CDR3 is TGCGCCAGCAGCTTGACTTCAGGACAGGGTAACGAGACCCAGTACTTC.

This clonotype appeared many times. The rearrangement uses TRBV10-3 and TRBJ2-3; 7 bases map to TRBD2. Per germline, CDR1 ENHRY and CDR2 SYGVKD. The junction had 4 bases not matched to a gene; V was cut back by 3 bases and J by 1 base. The CDR3 totals 15 residues. The CDR3 sequence is CAISESGVGTDTQYF. As DNA, the CDR3 is TGTGCCATCAGTGAAAGCGGGGTGGGCACAGATACGCAGTATTTT.

A few counts support this clonotype. The V gene is TRBV28, the J gene TRBJ2-7; 10 nucleotides align to TRBD2. From germline, CDR1 is MDHEN and CDR2 SYDVKM. Trimming removed 9 bases from V and 2 bases from J; junction bases left unmatched: 4. The CDR3 contains 13 residues. The CDR3 protein is CASTSGVAYEQYF. CDR3 coding DNA: TGTGCCAGTACTAGCGGGGTCGCCTACGAGCAGTACTTC.

This clonotype was seen ten or more times. The CDR3 DNA reads TGCAGCGTTGTCTTTCTGGGCGAACAAGAGACCCAGTACTTC. Translated, it gives CSVVFLGEQETQYF. The chain employs TRBV29-1 and TRBJ2-5; D uncertain. V was shortened by 4 bases and J by 2 bases, with 14 bases between the two germline ends. There are 14 residues in the CDR3. CDR1 and CDR2 from the germline V gene are SQVTM and ANQGSEA.